Shown below are 13 T cell receptor beta chains from a single sample sequenced in a study of blood T cell repertoires in COVID-19. Libraries were prepared by immunoSEQ multiplex PCR; TCRdb keeps only in-frame clonotypes and omits some of them. In the table there are some 50,000 clones, about 89% of which are singletons. The specimen was peripheral blood. These receptors all come from a human donor in a cohort sampled during active COVID-19.

The chain couples TRBV4-3 to TRBJ2-7; the D gene is possibly TRBD2 (7 bases). The CDR3 is 14 residues long. Germline V gene lookup returns CDR1 LGHNA and CDR2 YSLEER. The ends were cut back, 0 bases at V and 3 bases at J, with 9 bases in the middle. As DNA, the CDR3 is TGCGCCAGCAGCCAAGATAGGGGGGGCTACGAGCAGTACTTC. Protein sequence: CASSQDRGGYEQYF.

This rearrangement joins TRBV24-1 to TRBJ2-1; 7 bases map to TRBD1. The CDR3 is 15 residues long. V was pared by 3 bases and J by 3 bases, with 4 bases of the junction left unmatched. CDR1 and CDR2 (germline): KGHDR, SFDVKD. This CDR3 reads CATSDDRDSYNEQFF. The CDR3 nucleotides are TGTGCCACCAGTGATGACCGGGACAGCTACAATGAGCAGTTCTTC.

The chain couples TRBV24-1 to TRBJ2-5; D is unresolved. The CDR3 is made up of 16 amino acids. Germline CDR1 KGHDR, CDR2 SFDVKD. The V and J ends lost 4 bases and 5 bases respectively, with 19 bases between them. CDR3 nucleotides: TGTGCCACCAGTGAGACCGCACGGGTTAATGGGGAGACCCAGTACTTC. Protein: CATSETARVNGETQYF.

The V gene is TRBV2, the J gene TRBJ2-3; 11 positions agree with TRBD2. CDR3 length: 16 residues. Germline-derived CDR1 and CDR2 are SNHLY and FYNNEI. V shed 5 bases and J 1 base; nucleotides not matched to a gene: 5. DNA of the CDR3: TGTGCCAGCAGTCGACTAGCGGGAAAAGGCACAGATACGCAGTATTTT. It encodes CASSRLAGKGTDTQYF. Full variable domain (missing parts from reference TRBV2 and TRBJ2-3): EPEVTQTPSHQVTQMGQEVILRCVPISNHLYFYWYRQILGQKVEFLVSFYNNEISEKSEIFDDQFSVERPDGSNFTLKIRSTKLEDSAMYFCASSRLAGKGTDTQYFGPGTRLTVL.

The chain carries TRBV29-1 and TRBJ2-3; 12 bases match TRBD1. The length of the CDR3 is 16 residues. Trimming at V came to 3 bases and at J to 3 bases, leaving 7 bases not matched to a gene. The V gene's germline CDR1 is SQVTM and CDR2 ANQGSEA. CDR3 protein: CSVDPGQGAVTDTQYF. CDR3 coding DNA: TGCAGCGTTGACCCGGGACAGGGGGCGGTGACAGATACGCAGTATTTT.

The rearrangement links TRBV4-1 to TRBJ2-7, with a weak D call TRBD2 (6 bases). Germline assignment: CDR1 MGHRA and CDR2 YSYEKL. CDR3 size: 17 residues. V lost 0 bases to trimming and J lost 4 bases, with 19 bases between them. CDR3 DNA sequence: TGCGCCAGCAGCCAAGATTCCCCGGGACTTAGGAGTTACGAGCAGTACTTC. Protein product: CASSQDSPGLRSYEQYF.

This chain links TRBV2 with TRBJ2-5; D may be TRBD2 (6 bases). Looked up from germline, CDR1 is SNHLY and CDR2 is FYNNEI. The CDR3 consists of 14 residues. The germline V and J ends were trimmed by 8 bases and 4 bases, with 17 bases remaining between them. The CDR3 DNA sequence: TGTGCCAGCCCCCCAGCGGGCGGTGGAGAGACCCAGTACTTC. It translates to CASPPAGGGETQYF. The variable domain in full, completed from reference TRBV2 and TRBJ2-5, reads EPEVTQTPSHQVTQMGQEVILRCVPISNHLYFYWYRQILGQKVEFLVSFYNNEISEKSEIFDDQFSVERPDGSNFTLKIRSTKLEDSAMYFCASPPAGGGETQYFGPGTRLLVL.

Written as DNA, the CDR3 is TGTGCCAGCAGCCAAGTAGCGGGAGGGTCCCACGAGCAGTACTTC. Protein product: CASSQVAGGSHEQYF. V usage is TRBV3-1 (or the pseudogene TRBV3-2) and J usage is TRBJ2-7; 11 bases fit TRBD2. The V gene end was trimmed by 1 base and the J gene end by 5 bases; junction bases not matched to a gene: 4. The CDR3 is made up of 15 amino acids. Germline loops: CDR1 LGHDT, CDR2 YNNKEL (reference sequence).

This clone turned up a few times. The gene calls are TRBV7-2 and TRBJ2-7, with a tentative D call TRBD1 (5 bases). Germline CDR1 is SGHTA and CDR2 is FQGNSA. The length of the CDR3 is 14 residues. Trimming stripped 1 base from V and 2 bases from J, with 9 bases between. The CDR3 protein is CASSLDRRTYEQYF. The CDR3 coding sequence is TGTGCCAGCAGCTTAGACAGGAGAACCTACGAGCAGTACTTC.

This clone was picked up one time. Here the CDR3 DNA reads TGCGCCAGCAGTGGAACCGGGACAGGGGTAGAGACCCAGTACTTC. Its protein is CASSGTGTGVETQYF. The chain recombines TRBV10-1 with TRBJ2-5; the match to TRBD1 covers 10 bases. Germline V gene data show CDR1 as WNHNN and CDR2 as SYGVQD (reference sequence). The junction had 6 bases not matched to a gene; V was cut back by 4 bases and J by 4 bases. The CDR3 is made up of 15 amino acids.

CDR3 protein: CASSYSDGRGETQYF. The DNA of the CDR3 is TGTGCCAGCAGTTACTCGGACGGGAGGGGCGAGACCCAGTACTTC. This chain links TRBV6-5 with TRBJ2-5; 8 nucleotides line up with TRBD2. After removal of 0 bases from V and 5 bases from J, the junction contained 5 bases not matched to a gene. CDR1 is MNHEY and CDR2 is SVGAGI in the germline V gene. CDR3 length: 15 residues.

This clone was seen only a few times. The chain combines TRBV6-2 or TRBV6-3 with TRBJ1-5; no clear D gene. Germline V gene sequence: CDR1 MNHEY, CDR2 SVGEGT. The germline V and J ends were trimmed by 5 bases and 2 bases, with 13 bases remaining between them. The CDR3 has 15 residues. CDR3 in amino acids: CASSGNGVRNQPQHF. The CDR3 DNA follows: TGTGCCAGCAGTGGCAACGGGGTGCGCAATCAGCCCCAGCATTTT.

V gene TRBV7-3 combines with J gene TRBJ1-1, with D maybe TRBD1 (6 bases). The CDR3 contains 14 residues. Trimming pared 5 bases from V and 1 base from J, leaving 11 bases between. Germline V CDR1 and CDR2: SGHTA, FQGTGA. The CDR3 sequence is CASSPSRGNTEAFF. For the CDR3, the DNA is TGTGCCAGCAGCCCGTCCAGGGGGAACACTGAAGCTTTCTTT. The full variable domain, its missing parts supplied by reference TRBV7-3 and TRBJ1-1, is GAGVSQTPSNKVTEKGKYVELRCDPISGHTALYWYRQSLGQGPEFLIYFQGTGAADDSGLPNDRFFAVRPEGSVSTLKIQRTERGDSAVYLCASSPSRGNTEAFFGQGTRLTVV.